This T cell receptor (beta chain) emerged from a study of blood T cell repertoires in COVID-19. Across the whole study: Sites across the United States, Italy and Spain contributed samples from acute and convalescent COVID-19. From T cells, B-cell-depleted T cells, or PBMCs came the material, which was cDNA or gDNA.

J gave up 11 bases and V 3 bases, and 6 bases lay outside the gene matches. The CDR3 runs to 12 residues. Germline CDR1 is MDHEN and CDR2 is SYDVKM. In terms of age and location, participants ranged from about 18 to 90 years and lived in under 30 US areas. Cohort allocation depended upon clinical history that participants reported. Sequenced by immunoSEQ multiplex PCR; TCRdb stores in-frame clones only, minus some. Of 110,000 to 150,000 clones in the sample, 86% were seen once. The chain combines TRBV28 with TRBJ1-1; 7 nucleotides agree with TRBD1. This receptor was taken from a man aged 50 to 59 who had recovered from COVID-19. The sample was PBMCs or T cells enriched from blood (not recorded which). CDR3 nucleotides: TGTGCCAGCAGTTTGGCAGGGGGGAGGGCTTTCTTT. It specifies CASSLAGGRAFF.